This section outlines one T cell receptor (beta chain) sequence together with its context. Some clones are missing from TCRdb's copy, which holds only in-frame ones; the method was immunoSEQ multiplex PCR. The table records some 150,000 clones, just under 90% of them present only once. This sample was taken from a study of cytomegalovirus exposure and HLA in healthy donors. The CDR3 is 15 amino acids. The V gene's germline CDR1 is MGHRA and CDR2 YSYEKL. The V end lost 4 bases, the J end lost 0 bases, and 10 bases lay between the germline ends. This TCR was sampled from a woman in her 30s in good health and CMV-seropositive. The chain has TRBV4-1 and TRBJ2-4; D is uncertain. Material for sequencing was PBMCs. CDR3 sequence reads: CASSLLGLAKNIQYF. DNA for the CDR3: TGCGCCAGCAGCCTCCTAGGCCTAGCCAAAAACATTCAGTACTTC.